This T cell receptor beta chain was recorded in a study of T cells after yellow fever vaccination. Notes on the study in general: Abundant bulk-derived clonotypes could contaminate FACS-sorted repertoires. Booster samples showed a return of most primary-vaccination clones (roughly 96% CD4, around 85% CD8).

Germline V gene data show CDR1 as SGHRS and CDR2 as YFSETQ. The CDR3 covers 16 residues. The V gene lost 0 bases and the J gene lost 0 bases, with 11 bases spanning the gap. Note on this clonotype: Antigen unknown.

TCRdb re-derived calls from the 5' RACE reads in MiXCR, one entry per CDR3 protein. The data contain a few hundred thousand distinct CDR3 sequences, about 7% of them seen just once; the ten biggest clones take up 0.65% to 0.9%. The sequences come from CD4+ T cells sorted from PBMCs, collected 15 days after the yellow fever booster vaccination. This sequence was found in a man aged 30 to 45 who received the YFV17D yellow fever vaccine. This chain joins TRBV5-1 and TRBJ2-3; no definite D call. The CDR3 DNA reads TGCGCCAGCAGCTTGGGACCGTCAACTAGCACAGATACGCAGTATTTT. This encodes CASSLGPSTSTDTQYF.